The clone carrying this TCR beta chain was observed many times. Time point here: patch test 1, 2 weeks after DPC sensitization. Treatment of the sample: therapeutic diphenylcyclopropenone sensitization with weekly scalp DPC. Library construction involved attaching unique molecular identifiers to individual cDNA molecules, which allowed quantitative, reproducible TCR counting. TCRdb recomputed calls from the RACE reads with MiXCR, one row per CDR3 protein. The profile shows a few hundred thousand distinct CDR3 sequences, about 4.4% of them singletons. The data are from a study of human T cells and chemical hapten exposure. The TCR comes from a woman aged 45-65 years with alopecia areata. Some clones in this sample may be carry-over from other donors' samples. Sequencing used whole blood, obtained in connection with sensitization to the hapten diphenylcyclopropenone (DPC).

The CDR3 sequence: CASSYVEDEAFF. The CDR3 nucleotides read TGTGCCAGCAGCTACGTCGAAGACGAAGCTTTCTTT. J is TRBJ1-1 and V is TRBV6-1; D unclear. CDR3 length: 12 amino acids. Germline-derived CDR1 and CDR2 are MNHNS and SASEGT. Trimming took off 6 bases at V and 8 bases at J, with 13 bases between the two ends.